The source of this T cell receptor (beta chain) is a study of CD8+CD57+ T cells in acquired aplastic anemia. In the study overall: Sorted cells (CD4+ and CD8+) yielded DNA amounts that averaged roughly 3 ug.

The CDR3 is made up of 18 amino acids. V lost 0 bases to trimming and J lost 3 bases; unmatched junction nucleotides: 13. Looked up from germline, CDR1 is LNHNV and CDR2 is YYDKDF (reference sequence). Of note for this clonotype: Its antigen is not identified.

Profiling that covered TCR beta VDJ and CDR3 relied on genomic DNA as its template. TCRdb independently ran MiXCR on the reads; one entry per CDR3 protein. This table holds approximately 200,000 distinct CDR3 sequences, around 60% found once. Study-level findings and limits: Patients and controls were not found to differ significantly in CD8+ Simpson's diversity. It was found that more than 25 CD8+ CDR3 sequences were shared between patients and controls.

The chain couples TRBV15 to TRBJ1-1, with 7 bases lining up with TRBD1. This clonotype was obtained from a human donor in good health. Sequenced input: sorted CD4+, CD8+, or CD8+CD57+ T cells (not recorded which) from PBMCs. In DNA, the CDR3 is TGTGCCACCAGCAGAGATCTTGATAGAGGGGGCCGTGACACTGAAGCTTTCTTT. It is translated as CATSRDLDRGGRDTEAFF.